These 25 T cell receptor beta chains were all obtained from the same sample, sequenced in a study of cytomegalovirus exposure and HLA in healthy donors. TCRdb's copy holds only in-frame clones and misses some; the assay was immunoSEQ multiplex PCR. Of hundreds of thousands of clones in the sample, 86% are singletons; the top ten hold roughly 0.83%. The sample was PBMCs. These receptors were collected from a woman younger than 35 in good health and CMV-seronegative.

V and J are TRBV5-4 and TRBJ2-3; 8 nucleotides agree with TRBD2. This CDR3 region has 15 residues. The J segment lost 1 base and the V segment lost 4 bases, leaving 5 bases of the junction unmatched. The germline gives CDR1 SGHNT, CDR2 YYREEE (reference sequence). In DNA form, the CDR3 reads TGTGCCAGCAGCCAAGACGGGGGGGGCACAGATACGCAGTATTTT. As protein: CASSQDGGGTDTQYF.

The rearrangement joins TRBV5-6 to TRBJ1-2; 8 nucleotides line up with TRBD1. The trim removed 3 bases at V and 4 bases at J, leaving 17 bases unmatched. Germline CDR1 SGHDT, CDR2 YYEEEE. The CDR3 runs 18 residues. DNA of the CDR3: TGTGCCAGCAGCTCGAAGGACAGGGACAAAAGAGCGTTCTATGGCTACACCTTC. This codes for CASSSKDRDKRAFYGYTF.

The J gene is TRBJ1-2, the V gene TRBV6-5; D perhaps matches TRBD1 (5 bases). From germline, CDR1 is MNHEY and CDR2 SVGAGI. V was pared by 6 bases and J by 4 bases, with 9 bases between. The CDR3 sequence is 12 residues long. CDR3 nucleotide sequence: TGTGCCAGCAGGGCGGACACCTATGGCTACACCTTC. It yields the protein CASRADTYGYTF.

The rearrangement joins TRBV29-1 to TRBJ2-1; 7 bases are shared with TRBD1. J gave up 4 bases and V 7 bases, and 19 bases lay outside the gene matches. The V gene's germline CDR1 is SQVTM and CDR2 ANQGSEA. This CDR3 is 17 amino acids long. The DNA of the CDR3 is TGCAGCGCTCAAAAAATGTCCGGGACAGCTTCTTACAATGAGCAGTTCTTC. The encoded protein is CSAQKMSGTASYNEQFF.

The chain carries TRBV9 and TRBJ2-3; 9 bases map to TRBD2. V lost 1 base, J lost 8 bases, and 2 bases stayed unmatched. This CDR3 has 13 residues. Per germline, CDR1 SGDLS and CDR2 YYNGEE. Here the CDR3 reads CASSVRREGTQYF. The CDR3 DNA reads as TGTGCCAGCAGCGTACGGCGGGAGGGTACGCAGTATTTT.

The chain uses TRBV9 and TRBJ1-1, with 7 bases fitting TRBD1. This CDR3 is 13 amino acids long. Unmatched junction bases numbered 4, after V lost 7 bases and J lost 1 base. The germline gives CDR1 SGDLS, CDR2 YYNGEE. CDR3 sequence: CASGGTANTEAFF. CDR3 sequence (DNA): TGTGCCAGCGGGGGGACAGCGAACACTGAAGCTTTCTTT. Full variable domain (outside the CDR3, taken from reference TRBV9 and TRBJ1-1): DSGVTQTPKHLITATGQRVTLRCSPRSGDLSVYWYQQSLDQGLQFLIQYYNGEERAKGNILERFSAQQFPDLHSELNLSSLELGDSALYFCASGGTANTEAFFGQGTRLTVV.

The gene calls are TRBV18 and TRBJ2-1; the D gene is possibly TRBD2 (5 bases). The CDR3 length is 15 residues. Per the germline V gene, CDR1 is KGHSH and CDR2 is LQKENI. Trimming took off 1 base at V and 8 bases at J, with 15 bases between the two ends. The CDR3 here is CASSPRAEAGHEQFF. CDR3 DNA sequence: TGTGCCAGCTCACCACGGGCGGAGGCCGGACATGAGCAGTTCTTC.

A few counts support this clone. The V call is TRBV6-4, the J call TRBJ2-2; D possibly corresponds to TRBD1 (5 bases). Germline V gene sequence: CDR1 MRHNA, CDR2 SNTAGT. The CDR3 is made up of 14 amino acids. V dropped 4 bases and J dropped 3 bases, with 9 bases sitting between them. DNA of the CDR3: TGTGCCAGCAGTGGACAGTCCGACACCGGGGAGCTGTTTTTT. Its protein is CASSGQSDTGELFF.

The rearrangement joins TRBV2 to TRBJ1-4, with 7 bases that match TRBD1. V shed 5 bases, J shed 7 bases, and the junction held 13 bases outside the gene matches. The CDR3 totals 16 residues. CDR1 and CDR2 from the germline V gene are SNHLY and FYNNEI. This CDR3 reads CASSQQGSPSGEKLFF. In DNA, the CDR3 is TGTGCCAGCAGTCAACAGGGGAGTCCCTCGGGTGAAAAACTGTTTTTT.

This chain uses TRBV5-4 with TRBJ1-1, with 9 bases aligning to TRBD1. From germline, CDR1 is SGHNT and CDR2 YYREEE (reference sequence). V lost 0 bases and J lost 0; bases outside the gene matches: 3. CDR3 length equals 16 residues. The CDR3 sequence: CASSLDGTGLNTEAFF. The CDR3 coding sequence is TGTGCCAGCAGCTTGGACGGGACAGGGCTGAACACTGAAGCTTTCTTT.

The rearrangement links TRBV30 to TRBJ1-6, with D uncertain. Germline CDR1 reads GTSNPN; CDR2 reads SVGIG (reference sequence). The V end lost 1 base, the J end lost 10 bases, and 17 bases lay between the germline ends. The CDR3 spans 15 residues. The CDR3 coding sequence is TGTGCCTGGAGTGCCGGCTGGGTATCGCGGTCACCCCTCCACTTT. Residues: CAWSAGWVSRSPLHF.

This chain uses TRBV2 with TRBJ1-2; D is perhaps TRBD1 (6 bases). Per germline, CDR1 SNHLY and CDR2 FYNNEI. Trimming removed 6 bases from V and 2 bases from J, with 16 bases in between. This CDR3 contains 15 residues. This CDR3 is CASRGEGRGNYGYTF. CDR3 bases: TGTGCCAGCAGGGGAGAGGGGAGGGGGAACTATGGCTACACCTTC.

The chain combines TRBV27 with TRBJ2-1; D gene ambiguous. The CDR3 covers 12 residues. Trimming pared 6 bases from V and 7 bases from J, leaving 10 bases between. In germline, CDR1 is MNHEY, CDR2 SMNVEV (reference sequence). The DNA of the CDR3 is TGTGCCAGCAGCCCCCTTAGTAATGAGCAGTTCTTC. Protein sequence: CASSPLSNEQFF.

This clone occurred once. The CDR3 region has the DNA TGTGCCAGCAGCCCCGGGGGAAACAATGAGCAGTTCTTC. Protein: CASSPGGNNEQFF. The chain has TRBV5-4 and TRBJ2-1; tentative D call: TRBD2 (6 bases). The CDR3 is 13 residues long. Trimming cost V 4 bases and J 5 bases, with 10 bases left between them. Per germline, CDR1 SGHNT and CDR2 YYREEE (reference sequence).

The chain recombines TRBV2 with TRBJ2-3; weak D call: TRBD2 (6 bases). CDR3 length: 14 amino acids. Trimming pared 7 bases from V and 2 bases from J, leaving 13 bases between. Germline CDR1 reads SNHLY; CDR2 reads FYNNEI. CDR3 amino acids: CASTERALTDTQYF. DNA for the CDR3: TGTGCCAGCACGGAGCGGGCACTCACAGATACGCAGTATTTT.

This chain uses TRBV9 with TRBJ2-7, with 14 bases that match TRBD2. J was trimmed by 7 bases and V by 4 bases; bases with no gene match: 16. Germline V gives CDR1 SGDLS, CDR2 YYNGEE. This CDR3 is 18 amino acids long. The CDR3 spells CASSPRTSGGTLGSEQYF. The DNA of the CDR3 is TGTGCCAGCAGCCCTCGGACTAGCGGGGGGACCCTCGGATCTGAGCAGTACTTC.

The chain recombines TRBV7-2 with TRBJ2-7; 11 nucleotides match TRBD2. Germline lookup yields CDR1 SGHTA and CDR2 FQGNSA. The CDR3 is made up of 18 amino acids. V lost 4 bases, J lost 0 bases, and 11 bases stayed unmatched. The CDR3 region is CASSSGLAGPLSSYEQYF. In DNA, the CDR3 is TGTGCCAGCAGCTCAGGACTAGCGGGCCCCTTAAGCTCCTACGAGCAGTACTTC.

V usage is TRBV6-6 and J usage is TRBJ1-2; D is uncertain. Trimming took 7 bases from V and 7 from J, leaving 13 bases between them. The CDR3 extends over 12 amino acids. Germline V gene sequence: CDR1 MNHNY, CDR2 SVGAGI (reference sequence). The CDR3 DNA reads TGTGCCAGCACTACGGGTCGGGGTGGCTACACCTTC. Protein product: CASTTGRGGYTF.

The CDR3 DNA reads TGTGCCAGCAGTTTAAAGGCTAGCGGGACAGATACGCAGTATTTT. Amino acids: CASSLKASGTDTQYF. The gene calls are TRBV27 and TRBJ2-3, with TRBD2 matching over 8 bases. V gave up 2 bases and J gave up 3 bases; unmatched junction bases: 4. The germline V gene encodes CDR1 MNHEY and CDR2 SMNVEV (reference sequence). The CDR3 runs to 15 residues.

The table lists this clone with a few counts. The genes are TRBV10-2 and TRBJ2-7, with D possibly TRBD1 on 5 matching bases. The ends were cut back, 4 bases at V and 2 bases at J, with 15 bases in the middle. This CDR3 has 15 amino acids. Germline V gene data show CDR1 as WSHSY and CDR2 as SAAADI. The CDR3 coding sequence is TGCGCCAGCAGTGGGGGCAGGTTGGAGCCCTACGAGCAGTACTTC. It codes for CASSGGRLEPYEQYF.

V usage is TRBV5-3 and J usage is TRBJ1-1, with unresolved D. TRBV5-3 is placed among ORFs of uncertain function. CDR3 length: 14 amino acids. The V end lost 4 bases, the J end lost 6 bases, and 16 bases lay between the germline ends. The CDR3 loop reads CARSPDSKVAEAFF. The CDR3 bases are TGTGCCAGAAGCCCCGACTCCAAAGTGGCTGAAGCTTTCTTT.

V usage is TRBV14 and J usage is TRBJ2-5, with TRBD2 as a possible D gene (5 bases). The CDR3 contains 14 residues. V lost 0 bases to trimming and J lost 5 bases, with 10 bases between them. Germline CDR1 reads SGHDN; CDR2 reads FVKESK. CDR3 residues: CASSQDGGWETQYF. DNA of the CDR3: TGTGCCAGCAGCCAAGATGGCGGGTGGGAGACCCAGTACTTC. Looking up the rest from reference TRBV14 and TRBJ2-5 gives the full variable domain: EAGVTQFPSHSVIEKGQTVTLRCDPISGHDNLYWYRRVMGKEIKFLLHFVKESKQDESGMPNNRFLAERTGGTYSTLKVQPAELEDSGVYFCASSQDGGWETQYFGPGTRLLVL.

In nucleotides, the CDR3 is TGTGCCAGCAGTTTCCCCGGGGGGACTGAAGCTTTCTTT. Residues: CASSFPGGTEAFF. The chain recombines TRBV28 with TRBJ1-1, with a tentative D call TRBD1 (5 bases). This CDR3 contains 13 residues. CDR1 is MDHEN and CDR2 is SYDVKM in the germline V gene. Trimming stripped 3 bases from V and 5 bases from J, with 10 bases between.

The chain combines TRBV27 with TRBJ1-1, with D perhaps matching TRBD1 (5 bases). Looked up from germline, CDR1 is MNHEY and CDR2 is SMNVEV (reference sequence). Between the trimmed V and J ends, which lost 2 bases and 6 bases, there was a span of 10 bases. The CDR3 has 13 residues. This chain's CDR3 is CASSLVKGAEAFF. DNA for the CDR3: TGTGCCAGCAGTTTAGTCAAAGGGGCTGAAGCTTTCTTT.

The chain joins TRBV4-2 to TRBJ2-1; 7 bases match TRBD2. Germline CDR1 LGHNA, CDR2 YNFKEQ. J lost 3 bases, V lost 1 base, and 9 bases had no gene match. The CDR3 runs 17 residues. The CDR3 protein is CASSQGLARPNYNEQFF. The CDR3 DNA sequence: TGTGCCAGCAGCCAAGGACTAGCCAGACCCAACTACAATGAGCAGTTCTTC.